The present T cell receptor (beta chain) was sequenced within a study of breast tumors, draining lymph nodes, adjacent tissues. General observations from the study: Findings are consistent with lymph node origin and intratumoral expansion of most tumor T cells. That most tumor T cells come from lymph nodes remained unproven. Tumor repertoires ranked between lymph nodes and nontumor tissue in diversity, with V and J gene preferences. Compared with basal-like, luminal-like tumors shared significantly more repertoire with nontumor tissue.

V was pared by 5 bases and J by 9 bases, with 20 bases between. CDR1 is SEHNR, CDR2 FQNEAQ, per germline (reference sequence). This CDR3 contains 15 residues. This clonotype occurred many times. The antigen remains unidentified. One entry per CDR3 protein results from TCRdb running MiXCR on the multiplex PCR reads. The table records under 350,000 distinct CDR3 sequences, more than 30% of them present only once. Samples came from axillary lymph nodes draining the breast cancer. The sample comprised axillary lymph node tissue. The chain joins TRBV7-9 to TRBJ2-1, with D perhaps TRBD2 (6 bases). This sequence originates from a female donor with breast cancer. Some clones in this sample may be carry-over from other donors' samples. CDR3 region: CASSPTGTPTVEQFF. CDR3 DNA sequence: TGTGCCAGCAGCCCAACCGGGACTCCTACAGTTGAGCAGTTCTTC.